Included here is one TCR beta chain sequence, with context. Its cognate antigen is unknown. Looked up from germline, CDR1 is MDHEN and CDR2 is SYDVKM. V lost 7 bases to trimming and J lost 3 bases, with 11 bases between them. This CDR3 comprises 13 residues. The data were taken from a study of T cells in Graves' hyperthyroidism and ophthalmopathy. The wider study: Peripheral blood samples were taken at initial diagnosis, prior to any treatment. The study's findings and limits: The model foresaw ophthalmopathy a median roughly 6 months prior to onset. Appearing also in blood were most of the thyroid clonotypes expanded above 0.001.

Diagnoses were made from clinical symptoms, serum measures (thyroxine and TRAb), thyroid ultrasound and orbital computed tomography. The CDR3 regions of TCR beta were amplified from RNA transcripts. Primed by the HTBI set, a first-round RT-PCR was run on the TCR CDR3. TCRdb itself ran the multiplex PCR reads through MiXCR, one entry per CDR3 protein. The sample records 450,000 to 500,000 distinct CDR3 sequences, roughly 23% being singletons. This receptor was taken from a woman between 70 and 85 years old with Graves' ophthalmopathy. J is TRBJ2-3 and V is TRBV28, with D unclear. Sequenced: blood. The CDR3 bases are TGTGCCAGCACCCTTAGCAGGACAGATACGCAGTATTTT. This gives the protein CASTLSRTDTQYF.